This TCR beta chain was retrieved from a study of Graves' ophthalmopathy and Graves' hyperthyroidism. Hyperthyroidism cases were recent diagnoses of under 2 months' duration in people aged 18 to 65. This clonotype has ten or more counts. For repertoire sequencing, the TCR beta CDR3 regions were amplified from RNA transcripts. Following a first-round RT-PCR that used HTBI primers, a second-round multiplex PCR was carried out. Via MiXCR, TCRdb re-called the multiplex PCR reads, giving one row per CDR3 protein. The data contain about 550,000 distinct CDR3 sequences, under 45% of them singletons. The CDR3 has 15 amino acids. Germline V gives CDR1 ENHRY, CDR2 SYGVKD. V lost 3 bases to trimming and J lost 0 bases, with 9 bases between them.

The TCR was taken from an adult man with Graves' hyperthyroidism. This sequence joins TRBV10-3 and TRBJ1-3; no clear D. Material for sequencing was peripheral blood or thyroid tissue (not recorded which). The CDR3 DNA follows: TGTGCCATCAGTGATAACTTGCTCTCTGGAAACACCATATATTTT. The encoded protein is CAISDNLLSGNTIYF.